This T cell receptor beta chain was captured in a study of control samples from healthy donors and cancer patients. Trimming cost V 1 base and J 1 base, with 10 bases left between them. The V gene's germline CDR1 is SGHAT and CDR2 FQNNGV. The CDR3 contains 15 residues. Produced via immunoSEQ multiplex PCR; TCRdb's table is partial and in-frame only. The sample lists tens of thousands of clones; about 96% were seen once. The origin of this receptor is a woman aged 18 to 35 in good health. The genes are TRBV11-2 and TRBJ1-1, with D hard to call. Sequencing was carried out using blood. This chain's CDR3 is CASSLVVWGNTEAFF. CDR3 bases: TGTGCCAGCAGCTTAGTTGTTTGGGGGAACACTGAAGCTTTCTTT.